Each of the 32 T cell receptor beta chains below was sequenced from the same sample in a study of blood T cell repertoires in COVID-19. Method: immunoSEQ multiplex PCR; TCRdb's copy keeps in-frame clones and lacks some. The sample has hundreds of thousands of clones, roughly 85% seen once. The sequenced material came from PBMCs or T cells enriched from blood (not recorded which). Every receptor here comes from a woman in her fifties or sixties with acute COVID-19.

V is TRBV27 and J is TRBJ2-7; D is unclear. Trimming shortened V by 2 bases and J by 2 bases, and 10 bases separated the two germline ends. Germline V CDR1 and CDR2: MNHEY, SMNVEV (reference sequence). This CDR3 has 14 amino acids. CDR3 sequence reads: CASSLRGPTYEQYF. CDR3 DNA: TGTGCCAGCAGTTTAAGAGGCCCTACCTACGAGCAGTACTTC.

This clone showed up just a few times. The chain combines TRBV27 with TRBJ2-3; 7 bases are a match to TRBD1. The CDR3 sequence is 15 residues long. Trimming removed 4 bases from V and 2 bases from J; junction bases left unmatched: 6. The germline gives CDR1 MNHEY, CDR2 SMNVEV (reference sequence). DNA for the CDR3: TGTGCCAGCAGTTCCGACAGGGAATACACAGATACGCAGTATTTT. The encoded protein is CASSSDREYTDTQYF.

This clone has more than one count but fewer than ten. The chain recombines TRBV6-2 or TRBV6-3 with TRBJ1-5, with TRBD1 identical over 8 bases. CDR1 and CDR2 (germline): MNHEY, SVGEGT. V lost 5 bases to trimming and J lost 5 bases; unmatched junction nucleotides: 11. The CDR3 extends over 16 amino acids. The CDR3 is CASSTKTGVVHQPQHF. In DNA, the CDR3 is TGTGCCAGCAGTACCAAGACAGGGGTTGTTCATCAGCCCCAGCATTTT.

This chain joins TRBV6-2 or TRBV6-3 and TRBJ2-2, with a weak D call TRBD2 (5 bases). The CDR3 is made up of 13 amino acids. V was trimmed by 2 bases and J by 7 bases, leaving 8 bases between them. Germline V gives CDR1 MNHEY, CDR2 SVGEGT. CDR3 residues: CASSYAGGGELFF. The CDR3 DNA reads TGTGCCAGCAGTTACGCGGGCGGCGGGGAGCTGTTTTTT.

V is TRBV3-1 (or the pseudogene TRBV3-2) and J is TRBJ2-7; 11 positions match TRBD2. The J segment lost 3 bases and the V segment lost 4 bases, leaving 5 bases of the junction unmatched. The CDR3 sequence is 15 residues long. Looked up from germline, CDR1 is LGHDT and CDR2 is YNNKEL (reference sequence). The CDR3 sequence: CASSPLTSGVYEQYF. The CDR3 bases are TGTGCCAGCAGCCCCCTGACTAGCGGGGTCTACGAGCAGTACTTC.

The chain couples TRBV29-1 to TRBJ1-3; D possibly corresponds to TRBD1 (5 bases). The V and J ends lost 3 bases and 0 bases respectively, with 12 bases between them. The germline V gene encodes CDR1 SQVTM and CDR2 ANQGSEA. This CDR3 spans 15 amino acids. The CDR3 loop reads CSVDGGVGSGNTIYF. CDR3 in DNA: TGCAGCGTTGACGGGGGGGTGGGCTCTGGAAACACCATATATTTT.

The genes are TRBV20-1 and TRBJ2-1; D is perhaps TRBD1 (6 bases). The CDR3 spans 11 residues. Between the trimmed V and J ends, which lost 5 bases and 8 bases, there was a span of 10 bases. Germline CDR1 is DFQATT and CDR2 is SNEGSKA (reference sequence). The CDR3 here is CSAYQGYEQFF. DNA for the CDR3: TGCAGTGCTTACCAGGGGTATGAGCAGTTCTTC.

The V and J genes are TRBV10-3 and TRBJ1-1; D might be TRBD1 (6 bases). Germline V gene data show CDR1 as ENHRY and CDR2 as SYGVKD. V was trimmed by 10 bases and J by 1 base, leaving 16 bases between them. This CDR3 has 14 residues. The CDR3 DNA is TGTGCCACCGAGGGGGGGCAGGCGAACACTGAAGCTTTCTTT. As protein: CATEGGQANTEAFF.

This sequence joins TRBV7-8 and TRBJ1-1, with a weak D call TRBD1 (5 bases). V lost 1 base to trimming and J lost 5 bases, with 11 bases between them. Germline loops: CDR1 SGHVS, CDR2 FQNEAQ. The CDR3 consists of 14 residues. CDR3 DNA sequence: TGTGCCAGCAGCTTAGGGGGTAAGGGGACTGAAGCTTTCTTT. Translating it yields CASSLGGKGTEAFF.

The chain has TRBV7-2 and TRBJ2-7; 10 nucleotides align to TRBD1. The germline gives CDR1 SGHTA, CDR2 FQGNSA. CDR3 length equals 17 residues. V dropped 6 bases and J dropped 3; count of bases not matched to a gene: 14. CDR3 region: CASSGVGTGERVYEQYF. The CDR3 nucleotides are TGTGCCAGCAGTGGAGTGGGGACAGGGGAACGGGTCTACGAGCAGTACTTC.

The chain links TRBV5-5 to TRBJ1-5; no clear D. V was shortened by 1 base and J by 3 bases, with 11 bases between the two germline ends. The V gene's germline CDR1 is SGHKS and CDR2 YYEKEE (reference sequence). This CDR3 has 15 amino acids. CDR3: CASSLNGANNQPQHF. Here the CDR3 DNA reads TGTGCCAGCAGCTTGAACGGAGCTAACAATCAGCCCCAGCATTTT. The full variable domain, with the rest looked up from reference TRBV5-5 and TRBJ1-5, is DAGVTQSPTHLIKTRGQQVTLRCSPISGHKSVSWYQQVLGQGPQFIFQYYEKEERGRGNFPDRFSARQFPNYSSELNVNALLLGDSALYLCASSLNGANNQPQHFGDGTRLSIL.

The chain joins TRBV6-5 to TRBJ1-2, with D unclear. The CDR3 covers 15 residues. Trimming took off 0 bases at V and 7 bases at J, with 15 bases between the two ends. In germline, CDR1 is MNHEY, CDR2 SVGAGI. CDR3 in amino acids: CASSYSTGNVGGYTF. The CDR3 DNA sequence: TGTGCCAGCAGTTACTCGACCGGGAACGTGGGTGGCTACACCTTC.

V and J are TRBV4-1 and TRBJ2-1; a weak D match, TRBD2 (5 bases). V was clipped by 0 bases and J by 7 bases, with 16 bases between them. This CDR3 is 16 amino acids long. Per the germline V gene, CDR1 is MGHRA and CDR2 is YSYEKL. The CDR3 region is CASSQDYRNGVNEQFF. The CDR3 DNA sequence: TGCGCCAGCAGCCAAGATTACCGGAACGGGGTGAATGAGCAGTTCTTC.

This chain joins TRBV4-1 and TRBJ2-3; TRBD2 matches at 14 bases. V lost 4 bases, J lost 0 bases, and 18 bases stayed unmatched. CDR1 is MGHRA and CDR2 is YSYEKL in the germline V gene. CDR3 size: 22 residues. CDR3 loop: CASSPQTGLAGGFGSSTDTQYF. Here the CDR3 DNA reads TGCGCCAGCAGCCCTCAGACCGGACTAGCGGGGGGCTTCGGCTCAAGCACAGATACGCAGTATTTT.

This chain joins TRBV19 and TRBJ1-1, with 10 positions matching TRBD1. Germline CDR1 LNHDA, CDR2 SQIVND (reference sequence). Unmatched junction bases numbered 8, after V lost 10 bases and J lost 0 bases. The CDR3 length is 15 residues. The CDR3 nucleotides read TGTGCCACCCGGGACAGGGGCTACATGAACACTGAAGCTTTCTTT. This sequence encodes CATRDRGYMNTEAFF.

This clone came up once. The chain joins TRBV27 to TRBJ1-6, with 9 positions matching TRBD1. V was clipped by 4 bases and J by 7 bases; unmatched bases: 5. CDR3 size: 15 residues. Germline CDR1 is MNHEY and CDR2 is SMNVEV (reference sequence). CDR3 coding DNA: TGTGCCAGCAGTTCGGCCGACAGGGGGAATTCACCCCTCCACTTT. Its translation: CASSSADRGNSPLHF.

The rearrangement links TRBV2 to TRBJ1-3; D not certain. V lost 3 bases and J 2 bases, leaving 5 bases between the germline ends. Germline V gene data show CDR1 as SNHLY and CDR2 as FYNNEI. The CDR3 totals 13 residues. The CDR3 nucleotides are TGTGCCAGCAGTGACCGTCCTGGAAACACCATATATTTT. Translating gives CASSDRPGNTIYF.

Details on this clone: Other DNA sequences in the sample encode the same CDR3. The genes are TRBV20-1 and TRBJ2-5; 12 positions agree with TRBD2. Trimming cost V 3 bases and J 4 bases; bases outside gene matches: 6. This CDR3 spans 15 amino acids. CDR1 DFQATT and CDR2 SNEGSKA come from the germline V gene (reference sequence). This CDR3 is CSASLAGGPGETQYF. The CDR3 DNA sequence: TGCAGTGCTAGTCTAGCGGGGGGGCCGGGAGAGACCCAGTACTTC.

CDR3 DNA sequence: TGTGCCAGCAGCCGTGCAGGGGGTTCTAATTCACCCCTCCACTTT. Protein product: CASSRAGGSNSPLHF. This chain joins TRBV5-8 and TRBJ1-6; 7 positions match TRBD1. Germline V gene sequence: CDR1 SGHTS, CDR2 YDEGEE. The CDR3 has 15 amino acids. V shed 4 bases, J shed 6 bases, and the junction held 7 bases outside the gene matches.

J is TRBJ2-5 and V is TRBV3-1 (or the pseudogene TRBV3-2), with 10 bases fitting TRBD2. Germline V gene data show CDR1 as LGHDT and CDR2 as YNNKEL (reference sequence). The length of the CDR3 is 14 residues. V lost 1 base to trimming and J lost 6 bases; unmatched junction nucleotides: 2. The CDR3 region has the DNA TGTGCCAGCAGCCAAGTGGGACTAGCGAAGACCCAGTACTTC. Amino acids: CASSQVGLAKTQYF.

This clone was counted only a few times. The chain is built from TRBV30 and TRBJ1-1; 9 bases match TRBD1. Germline CDR1 GTSNPN, CDR2 SVGIG (reference sequence). V shed 2 bases and J 1 base; nucleotides not matched to a gene: 8. The CDR3 has 16 residues. CDR3 sequence (DNA): TGTGCCTGGAGTTTTACTCGGACAGGGGAGAACACTGAAGCTTTCTTT. This codes for CAWSFTRTGENTEAFF.

The chain combines TRBV19 with TRBJ2-5; D possibly corresponds to TRBD2 (7 bases). Deletions cut 5 bases from V and 5 bases from J, with 12 bases between. The germline V gene encodes CDR1 LNHDA and CDR2 SQIVND (reference sequence). The CDR3 loop spans 13 amino acids. CDR3 nucleotides: TGTGCCAGTAGTGGGGGAGGGGGTGAGACCCAGTACTTC. Encoded protein: CASSGGGGETQYF. Variable domain in full (rest from reference TRBV19 and TRBJ2-5): DGGITQSPKYLFRKEGQNVTLSCEQNLNHDAMYWYRQDPGQGLRLIYYSQIVNDFQKGDIAEGYSVSREKKESFPLTVTSAQKNPTAFYLCASSGGGGETQYFGPGTRLLVL.

The chain uses TRBV30 and TRBJ2-6; 11 bases line up with TRBD1. CDR1 is GTSNPN, CDR2 SVGIG, per germline (reference sequence). The CDR3 totals 17 residues. With 0 bases clipped from V and 2 bases from J, the junction kept 3 bases outside the gene matches. In nucleotides, the CDR3 is TGTGCCTGGAGTGTACTGGGACAGGGGGCTGGGGCCAACGTCCTGACTTTC. It specifies CAWSVLGQGAGANVLTF.

The chain combines TRBV5-1 with TRBJ2-1; D unresolved. Trimming shortened V by 6 bases and J by 7 bases, and 14 bases separated the two germline ends. Germline values: CDR1 SGHRS, CDR2 YFSETQ. The CDR3 is 13 amino acids. The CDR3 sequence is CASNYATGNEQFF. The DNA for the CDR3 is TGCGCCAGCAACTACGCCACCGGGAATGAGCAGTTCTTC.

J is TRBJ1-2 and V is TRBV6-5; 7 positions match TRBD1. Losses at the gene ends were 6 bases for V and 4 bases for J; bases not matched to a gene: 8. The germline V gene encodes CDR1 MNHEY and CDR2 SVGAGI. This CDR3 is built from 14 residues. CDR3 sequence reads: CASRSTGFSYGYTF. In nucleotides, the CDR3 is TGTGCCAGCAGATCGACAGGGTTCAGCTATGGCTACACCTTC.

V is TRBV4-3 and J is TRBJ1-2; 9 bases agree with TRBD1. The junction had 5 bases not matched to a gene; V was cut back by 1 base and J by 8 bases. CDR3 length: 14 residues. The germline gives CDR1 LGHNA, CDR2 YSLEER. CDR3 sequence (DNA): TGCGCCAGCAGCCAAGCCCGGGACAGGGACGGCTACACCTTC. The encoded protein is CASSQARDRDGYTF.

This chain uses TRBV13 with TRBJ1-4; 10 bases fit TRBD1. V dropped 5 bases and J dropped 7; count of bases not matched to a gene: 4. Germline V lookup: CDR1 PRHDT, CDR2 FYEKMQ (reference sequence). The CDR3 totals 14 residues. The DNA of the CDR3 is TGTGCCAGCAGCAAGGACAGGGGGTTTGAAAAACTGTTTTTT. It encodes CASSKDRGFEKLFF.

In this sample, this clone turned up a few times. This sequence joins TRBV19 and TRBJ1-1; a possible D gene is TRBD1 (5 bases). CDR1 LNHDA and CDR2 SQIVND come from the germline V gene (reference sequence). The V and J ends lost 7 bases and 0 bases respectively, with 12 bases between them. The CDR3 runs 14 residues. For the CDR3, the DNA is TGTGCCAGTACCCTAGGGGTTTTGAACACTGAAGCTTTCTTT. Its protein product is CASTLGVLNTEAFF.

This clone was recorded once. J is TRBJ2-2 and V is TRBV5-6; 8 nucleotides match TRBD1. CDR1 SGHDT and CDR2 YYEEEE come from the germline V gene. CDR3 length equals 17 residues. Trimming at V came to 3 bases and at J to 0 bases, leaving 7 bases not matched to a gene. The CDR3 DNA is TGTGCCAGCAGCTCATCCTGGGACAGGACGAACACCGGGGAGCTGTTTTTT. It yields the protein CASSSSWDRTNTGELFF.

This sequence joins TRBV2 and TRBJ1-4, with TRBD1 matching 12 bases. J gave up 10 bases and V 11 bases, and 17 bases lay outside the gene matches. CDR1 SNHLY and CDR2 FYNNEI come from the germline V gene. There are 16 residues in the CDR3. The CDR3 DNA follows: TGTGCCGGAACCGGGACAGGGGGCCCCACCCATGCAAAACTGTTTTTT. The encoded protein is CAGTGTGGPTHAKLFF.

This chain links TRBV5-4 with TRBJ2-3, with D possibly matching TRBD2 (5 bases). Germline V gene sequence: CDR1 SGHNT, CDR2 YYREEE (reference sequence). Between the trimmed V and J ends, which lost 4 bases and 0 bases, there was a span of 18 bases. CDR3 length: 17 residues. CDR3 DNA sequence: TGTGCCAGCAGCGCCCACACTAGAAAGGGTAGCACAGATACGCAGTATTTT. Translated: CASSAHTRKGSTDTQYF.

The rearrangement links TRBV14 to TRBJ1-2; TRBD1 matches 9 bases. The CDR3 spans 13 residues. The germline gives CDR1 SGHDN, CDR2 FVKESK. V was pared by 5 bases and J by 8 bases, with 6 bases of the junction left unmatched. This chain's CDR3 is CASSTRTGDGYTF. The CDR3 nucleotides are TGTGCCAGCAGCACCCGGACAGGGGACGGCTACACCTTC.